This T cell receptor beta chain was obtained from a study of identical twins. This clonotype was seen more than once but under ten times. The antigen is undetermined. V shed 4 bases and J shed 3 bases, with 10 bases lying between them. Germline V gene lookup returns CDR1 DFQATT and CDR2 SNEGSKA (reference sequence). This CDR3 is built from 13 residues. TCRdb recomputed calls from the 5' RACE reads with MiXCR, one row per CDR3 protein. The sample includes 1,800,000 or so distinct CDR3 sequences, less than 40% of them seen just once. General study results and limits: For cord blood, abundant beta clonotypes had fewer insertions, unlike memory repertoires, which showed none.

This receptor was obtained from a newborn girl in good health. The rearrangement uses TRBV20-1 and TRBJ1-5; D is unresolved. Source material: cord blood. CDR3 loop: CSAIEGINQPQHF. CDR3 in DNA: TGCAGTGCTATCGAAGGGATCAATCAGCCCCAGCATTTT.